Below, one T cell receptor (beta chain) is given with its context. What it binds is not known. These data originate in a study of Ad26.COV2.S vaccination and SARS-CoV-2 variants. As for the study in general: By the intramuscular route, Ad26.COV2.S was given once, or twice 56 days apart. Overall study findings and caveats: The analyses of TCR breadth and depth may have understated the size of total T cell responses.

The CDR3 totals 14 residues. V was clipped by 4 bases and J by 2 bases, with 11 bases between them. CDR1 and CDR2 from the germline V gene are SGHNT and YYREEE (reference sequence). As to treatment: 15 to 20 received Ad26.COV2.S at low or high dose, single or two shots; roughly 5 received placebo; per-sample allocation not given. The study sampled participants on day 63 after the first vaccine or placebo injection. Using immunoSEQ multiplex PCR, the repertoire was profiled, and TCRdb retains in-frame clones only, with some absent. In the table there are 300,000 to 450,000 clones, 80% to 90% of which are singletons.

Sequencing was performed on peripheral blood, taken in a trial of Ad26.COV2.S vaccine versus placebo. This chain connects TRBV5-4 to TRBJ2-3, with a weak D call TRBD2 (6 bases). This receptor was identified in a person between 18 and 59 years old who received the Ad26.COV2.S COVID-19 vaccine or a placebo. The CDR3, as DNA: TGTGCCAGCAGCATACGGGACTTCACAGATACGCAGTATTTT. Translated, it gives CASSIRDFTDTQYF.